This T cell receptor beta chain was identified in a study of T cells in Graves' hyperthyroidism and ophthalmopathy. General study results and limits: Through a model of 13 V-J features, ophthalmopathy was separated from stable hyperthyroidism.

For the diagnoses, clinical symptoms, serum thyroxine and TRAb, thyroid ultrasound and orbital computed tomography were used. The table lists this clonotype with many counts. Its antigen is unknown. Amplified regions were TCR beta CDR3 sequences from RNA transcripts. The HTBI primer set was used in a first-round RT-PCR of the TCR CDR3. Each CDR3 protein is one row after TCRdb ran MiXCR on the multiplex PCR reads. This table holds some 350,000 distinct CDR3 sequences, 15% to 19% found once. The CDR3 covers 12 residues. Between the trimmed V and J ends, which lost 2 bases and 6 bases, there was a span of 6 bases. CDR1 and CDR2 (germline): SEHNR, FQNEAQ (reference sequence).

The clonotype was recovered from a woman under 30 with Graves' hyperthyroidism that later progressed to Graves' ophthalmopathy. Input material: blood. The V and J genes are TRBV7-9 and TRBJ2-3; D remains unclear. CDR3 sequence (DNA): TGTGCCAGCAGCTTACTGGACGATACGCAGTATTTT. This sequence encodes CASSLLDDTQYF. Filled out from reference TRBV7-9 and TRBJ2-3, the complete variable domain reads DTGVSQNPRHKITKRGQNVTFRCDPISEHNRLYWYRQTLGQGPEFLTYFQNEAQLEKSRLLSDRFSAERPKGSFSTLEIQRTEQGDSAMYLCASSLLDDTQYFGPGTRLTVL.